These T cell receptor beta chains were read from a single sample in a study of T cell responses to AZD1222 COVID-19 vaccine. The method was immunoSEQ multiplex PCR; TCRdb's version includes in-frame clones alone and lacks a portion of them. The table shows about 140,000 clones, with more than 85% occurring only once. The material was peripheral blood, obtained on day 0 of MenACWY control vaccination. The receptors come from an adult in good health. Each CDR3 is given with its conserved first and last residue. Fields, in order: V gene, D gene, clone size, J gene, CDR3 DNA, CDR3 protein. The D gene is left open where the match is weak. The size field is filled for only some rows; it gives once, few, many or a size class.

V: TRBV6-5; D: TRBD1; size: .; J: TRBJ1-2; DNA: TGTGCCAGCAGCCGAAGCAGGGGGAACGACTATGGCTACACCTTC; CDR3: CASSRSRGNDYGYTF
V: TRBV18; D: .; size: .; J: TRBJ2-1; DNA: TGTGCCAGCTCACCGCCCGGTGGTTGGAATGAGCAGTTCTTC; CDR3: CASSPPGGWNEQFF
V: TRBV5-1; D: TRBD1; size: .; J: TRBJ1-2; DNA: TGCGCCAGCAGCTTGACAGGGGGCACTAACTATGGCTACACCTTC; CDR3: CASSLTGGTNYGYTF
V: TRBV12-3/TRBV12-4; D: .; size: .; J: TRBJ1-2; DNA: TGTGCCAGCAGTTTCGCACAGAACGGCTACACCTTC; CDR3: CASSFAQNGYTF
V: TRBV11-2; D: TRBD2; size: .; J: TRBJ2-7; DNA: TGTGCCAGCAGCGTATCGGGACTAGCGGATTACGAGCAGTACTTC; CDR3: CASSVSGLADYEQYF
V: TRBV5-1; D: .; size: .; J: TRBJ2-2; DNA: TGCGCCAGCAGCTTGAAGGGGCACACCGGGGAGCTGTTTTTT; CDR3: CASSLKGHTGELFF
V: TRBV7-9; D: .; size: few; J: TRBJ1-3; DNA: TGTGCCAGCCTAGGGGGCTCTGGAAACACCATATATTTT; CDR3: CASLGGSGNTIYF
V: TRBV5-1; D: .; size: .; J: TRBJ2-2; DNA: TGCGCCAGCGGCCCGGGGCTGGCCGGGGAGCTGTTTTTT; CDR3: CASGPGLAGELFF
V: TRBV7-9; D: TRBD1; size: .; J: TRBJ1-2; DNA: TGTGCCAGCAGCTCTCTTACAGGGGAGTTGGATGGCTACACCTTC; CDR3: CASSSLTGELDGYTF
V: TRBV3-1/TRBV3-2; D: TRBD1; size: .; J: TRBJ2-1; DNA: TGTGCCAGCAGCCTGGGACAGGGGGCGCCCAATGAGCAGTTCTTC; CDR3: CASSLGQGAPNEQFF
V: TRBV19; D: .; size: .; J: TRBJ2-5; DNA: TGTGCCAGTAGCAAAGGCAAAGAGACCCAGTACTTC; CDR3: CASSKGKETQYF
V: TRBV19; D: TRBD1; size: many; J: TRBJ1-2; DNA: TGTGCCAGCCGGCGAGGGGGACAGGGGGCCCTCTATGGCTACACCTTC; CDR3: CASRRGGQGALYGYTF
V: TRBV7-9; D: .; size: .; J: TRBJ2-2; DNA: TGTGCCAGCAGCTTAGCGGTAGGAAAACGCTCCGCCGGGGAGCTGTTTTTT; CDR3: CASSLAVGKRSAGELFF
V: TRBV5-4; D: TRBD1; size: .; J: TRBJ2-7; DNA: TGTGCCAGCAGCCCCCGGGACAGGGACGAGCAGTACTTC; CDR3: CASSPRDRDEQYF
V: TRBV20-1; D: .; size: .; J: TRBJ1-2; DNA: TGCAGTGCTAGTGGCGGGCATTCCATGGAGGGCTACACCTTC; CDR3: CSASGGHSMEGYTF
V: TRBV2; D: TRBD1; size: .; J: TRBJ1-1; DNA: TGTGCCAGCAGTATCTCAGACAGGGTAGGCACTGAAGCTTTCTTT; CDR3: CASSISDRVGTEAFF
V: TRBV5-1; D: .; size: .; J: TRBJ2-5; DNA: TGCGCCAGCAGCTTAAGTCCCCAGGGTGAAGAGACCCAGTACTTC; CDR3: CASSLSPQGEETQYF
V: TRBV6-5; D: .; size: .; J: TRBJ1-2; DNA: TGTGCCAGCTCCCGGGGGAAAATCTATGGCTACACCTTC; CDR3: CASSRGKIYGYTF
V: TRBV19; D: TRBD1; size: .; J: TRBJ1-5; DNA: TGTGCCAGTAGTATGGGACAGGGCGTAAAACAGCCCCAGCATTTT; CDR3: CASSMGQGVKQPQHF
V: TRBV29-1; D: .; size: once; J: TRBJ1-4; DNA: TGCAGCGTTGAAGATACCGGGGGAAATGAAAAACTGTTTTTT; CDR3: CSVEDTGGNEKLFF
V: TRBV2; D: TRBD1; size: .; J: TRBJ2-2; DNA: TGTGCCAGCAGTGGACAGGGGGGGAACACCGGGGAGCTGTTTTTT; CDR3: CASSGQGGNTGELFF
V: TRBV24-1; D: TRBD1; size: .; J: TRBJ2-2; DNA: TGTGCCACCAGGCACACAGGGGGCTCCGGGGAGCTGTTTTTT; CDR3: CATRHTGGSGELFF
V: TRBV4-1; D: .; size: once; J: TRBJ2-1; DNA: TGCGCCAGCAGCCAACTGATAAGCGGGTACTACAATGAGCAGTTCTTC; CDR3: CASSQLISGYYNEQFF
V: TRBV7-9; D: TRBD1; size: .; J: TRBJ1-4; DNA: TGTGCCAGCAGCCATAACAGGGGGACTACTGAAAAACTGTTTTTT; CDR3: CASSHNRGTTEKLFF
V: TRBV5-4; D: .; size: .; J: TRBJ1-3; DNA: TGTGCCAGCAGCTTGAGGCGGGGGTCTGGAAACACCATATATTTT; CDR3: CASSLRRGSGNTIYF
V: TRBV27; D: .; size: .; J: TRBJ1-2; DNA: TGTGCCAGCTGGGCCGGGAGGGGGTTGGGGTATGGCTACACCTTC; CDR3: CASWAGRGLGYGYTF
V: TRBV2; D: TRBD1; size: .; J: TRBJ2-3; DNA: TGTGCCAGCAGTCGGGACAGGGGCCCAGATACGCAGTATTTT; CDR3: CASSRDRGPDTQYF
V: TRBV27; D: .; size: .; J: TRBJ1-5; DNA: TGTGCCAGCAGTTTACATCAGGGGTACCAGCCCCAGCATTTT; CDR3: CASSLHQGYQPQHF
V: TRBV5-1; D: .; size: .; J: TRBJ2-3; DNA: TGCGCCAGCAGCGTAGCCGGGTATAGCACAGATACGCAGTATTTT; CDR3: CASSVAGYSTDTQYF
V: TRBV6-5; D: .; size: .; J: TRBJ1-2; DNA: TGTGCCAGCAGTTACGTGTTCAGACAGGCGGGAGGCTACACCTTC; CDR3: CASSYVFRQAGGYTF
V: TRBV12-3/TRBV12-4; D: .; size: .; J: TRBJ2-1; DNA: TGTGCCAGCAGTTTAGAAGGCGGTGCTGAGCAGTTCTTC; CDR3: CASSLEGGAEQFF
V: TRBV4-3; D: .; size: .; J: TRBJ1-1; DNA: TGCGCCAGCAGCCATCGAGTGAACACTGAAGCTTTCTTT; CDR3: CASSHRVNTEAFF
V: TRBV2; D: TRBD1; size: .; J: TRBJ1-4; DNA: TGTGCCAGCAGTGAAGCAACAGGGGGAAATGAAAAACTGTTTTTT; CDR3: CASSEATGGNEKLFF
V: TRBV6-1; D: .; size: .; J: TRBJ1-3; DNA: TGTGCCAGCAGTGACGGTCCTTACTCTGGAAACACCATATATTTT; CDR3: CASSDGPYSGNTIYF
V: TRBV27; D: .; size: .; J: TRBJ2-1; DNA: TGTGCCAGCAGTTTATACGGCGGTAGCTCCTACAATGAGCAGTTCTTC; CDR3: CASSLYGGSSYNEQFF
V: TRBV14; D: .; size: .; J: TRBJ2-1; DNA: TGTGCCAGCAGCCCCCTAGCACTGGCCAGCTACAAGAATGAGCAGTTCTTC; CDR3: CASSPLALASYKNEQFF
V: TRBV24-1; D: TRBD2; size: .; J: TRBJ2-5; DNA: TGTGCCACCAGTGATTTGGGGACTAGCGGGTCCCAAGAGACCCAGTACTTC; CDR3: CATSDLGTSGSQETQYF
V: TRBV3-1/TRBV3-2; D: .; size: .; J: TRBJ1-2; DNA: TGTGCCAGCAGCCAAGCAGCGGCTACAGGTATTGTCTATGGCTACACCTTC; CDR3: CASSQAAATGIVYGYTF
V: TRBV13; D: .; size: few; J: TRBJ2-1; DNA: TGTGCCAGCAGCTTAGGGGAGAGCTCCTACAATGAGCAGTTCTTC; CDR3: CASSLGESSYNEQFF
V: TRBV5-1; D: .; size: .; J: TRBJ1-4; DNA: TGCGCCAGCAGCTTGCACTCGACTAATGAAAAACTGTTTTTT; CDR3: CASSLHSTNEKLFF
V: TRBV6-6; D: TRBD1; size: .; J: TRBJ2-1; DNA: TGTGCCAGCAGTTACACGGGACAGGGGGCCAATGAGCAGTTCTTC; CDR3: CASSYTGQGANEQFF
V: TRBV6-6; D: .; size: .; J: TRBJ1-2; DNA: TGTGCCAGCAGTTACCCTCGAATTTCTAACTATGGCTACACCTTC; CDR3: CASSYPRISNYGYTF
V: TRBV9; D: .; size: .; J: TRBJ1-3; DNA: TGTGCCAGCAGCGTAGAATCTGGAAACACCATATATTTT; CDR3: CASSVESGNTIYF
V: TRBV12-3/TRBV12-4; D: .; size: .; J: TRBJ1-2; DNA: TGTGCCAGCACGTCGATGGGGACGGGGGGCTACACCTTC; CDR3: CASTSMGTGGYTF
V: TRBV7-9; D: .; size: .; J: TRBJ2-7; DNA: TGTGCCAGCAGCAAGGCCGGGGCCTACGAGCAGTACTTC; CDR3: CASSKAGAYEQYF
V: TRBV6-5; D: .; size: .; J: TRBJ1-1; DNA: TGTGCCAGCAGTTCCTTGAGGGACTCTGAAGCTTTCTTT; CDR3: CASSSLRDSEAFF
V: TRBV18; D: TRBD1; size: .; J: TRBJ1-1; DNA: TGTGCCAGCTCACCCCTTCCCGGGACAGTGAACACTGAAGCTTTCTTT; CDR3: CASSPLPGTVNTEAFF
V: TRBV5-1; D: .; size: once; J: TRBJ1-2; DNA: TGCGCCAGCAGCTTGGGTACGGGAAGCGGCTATGGCTACACCTTC; CDR3: CASSLGTGSGYGYTF
V: TRBV7-8; D: .; size: .; J: TRBJ1-1; DNA: TGTGCCAGCAGCTTAGCCCAAGTGAACACTGAAGCTTTCTTT; CDR3: CASSLAQVNTEAFF
V: TRBV6-2/TRBV6-3; D: .; size: .; J: TRBJ1-1; DNA: TGTGCCAGCAGTTACTCGGTACGGAGCATGAACACTGAAGCTTTCTTT; CDR3: CASSYSVRSMNTEAFF
V: TRBV5-1; D: TRBD2; size: once; J: TRBJ2-7; DNA: TGCGCCAGTATGCTCGGGACTAGCGGTTCCTACGAGCAGTACTTC; CDR3: CASMLGTSGSYEQYF
V: TRBV6-2/TRBV6-3; D: TRBD1; size: .; J: TRBJ1-1; DNA: TGTGCCAGCAGTTGGACAGGGAGAAACACTGAAGCTTTCTTT; CDR3: CASSWTGRNTEAFF
V: TRBV28; D: .; size: once; J: TRBJ2-1; DNA: TGTGCCAGCAGTTTGAGTGTCGGTTTAGGGAGCTCCTACAATGAGCAGTTCTTC; CDR3: CASSLSVGLGSSYNEQFF
V: TRBV1; D: .; size: .; J: TRBJ1-2; DNA: TGCACCAGCAGCCAAGATCTGGTGGGGGAGACGGACTATGGCTACACCTTC; CDR3: CTSSQDLVGETDYGYTF
V: TRBV11-3; D: .; size: .; J: TRBJ1-3; DNA: TGTGCCAGCAGCTTAGACGACTACGTCCAGACTCGGGGCACCATATATTTT; CDR3: CASSLDDYVQTRGTIYF